This TCR beta chain appears in the sequencing data of a study of regulatory T cells in long-lasting Graves disease. Assembly of TCR beta libraries relied on iRepertoire HTBI primers together with Arm-PCR of CDR3 regions. In TCRdb, the multiplex PCR reads were re-called with MiXCR into one record per CDR3 protein. The sample includes some 600,000 distinct CDR3 sequences, about 15% of them seen just once. There are 15 residues in the CDR3. Per germline, CDR1 MDHEN and CDR2 SYDVKM. Trimming took 5 bases from V and 6 from J; bases not matched to a gene: 6. This clonotype turned up a few times. The time point here: newly diagnosed GD, antithyroid drugs for less than 3 months. Making the TCR library involved RNA that had been extracted from PBMCs. Graves' disease diagnoses used American Thyroid Association guidelines. The same data also contributed to another study, on T cells in Graves' hyperthyroidism and ophthalmopathy. That paper states: The study excluded patients with uncontrolled infection, other autoimmune disease, pregnancy or lactation. Orbital computed tomography, thyroid ultrasound, serum thyroxine and TRAb, and clinical symptoms together informed the diagnoses.

Sequenced here: peripheral blood mononuclear cells (PBMCs), sampled at new diagnosis, from a patient treated with antithyroid drugs. This chain uses TRBV28 with TRBJ2-2; 10 bases are a match to TRBD2. The source is a man aged 18 to 30 with Graves disease. The CDR3 here is CASSAPSGRAGELFF. DNA for the CDR3: TGTGCCAGCAGTGCCCCTAGCGGGAGAGCCGGGGAGCTGTTTTTT.